This T cell receptor beta chain emerged from a study of identical twins. Overall study results and limits: Invariant MAIT and iNKT cells may have partly biased zero-insertion analyses. Twins showed weaker excess sharing in their beta out-of-frame sequences.

As for this clonotype: Its antigen is unidentified.

A template switching step contributed a universal primer site, while unique molecular identifiers were present in the cDNA. TCRdb re-derived calls from the 5' RACE reads in MiXCR, one entry per CDR3 protein. The repertoire holds 650,000 to 800,000 distinct CDR3 sequences, with 8% to 9% as singletons. The CDR3 is 16 residues long. V lost 2 bases, J lost 8 bases, and 10 bases stayed unmatched. These records were also assigned to another study, of yellow fever vaccine responses in identical twins.

Sequencing input: PBMCs. This sequence joins TRBV12-3 or TRBV12-4 and TRBJ2-3; 10 nucleotides match TRBD2. This clonotype was sampled from a woman between 18 and 30 years old in good health. The CDR3 nucleotides read TGTGCCAGCAGTTTAAGGGGTAGCGGGAGGCAAGGTACGCAGTATTTT. This encodes CASSLRGSGRQGTQYF.